Listed below are T cell receptor beta chains from one sample, sequenced in a study of blood T cell repertoires in COVID-19. The protocol was immunoSEQ multiplex PCR, while the TCRdb copy is restricted to in-frame clones and leaves out a portion. The data show about 140,000 clones, about 74% seen once. The sequenced material came from peripheral blood. These receptors all come from a man in his forties or fifties with acute or convalescent COVID-19. The CDR3 runs from the conserved cysteine through the conserved F or W. Fields, in order: V gene, CDR3 protein.

>TRBV9
CASSRDFSRNTIYF
>TRBV28
CASSPPRQVNYGYTF
>TRBV15
CATSRDKLSNTEAFF
>TRBV2
CASSIQGGYEQYF
>TRBV6-2/TRBV6-3
CASSSLLYGYTF
>TRBV5-1
CASREGYGYTF
>TRBV10-3
CAIGAGGLNTEAFF
>TRBV19
CASSRQGDVAEAFF
>TRBV6-1
CASSETVNEQFF
>TRBV3-1/TRBV3-2
CASSRTSGDTGELFF
>TRBV30
CAWSVQYEKLFF
>TRBV2
CASRIPGQGAFNQPQHF
>TRBV3-1/TRBV3-2
CASSQVPDGYTF
>TRBV5-6
CASTETGGVTGELFF
>TRBV4-1
CASSQRDRAQPQHF
>TRBV12-3/TRBV12-4
CASSLETPNEQFF
>TRBV23-1
CASSPYTSQETQYF
>TRBV30
CAWSVLGQGFFITGELFF
>TRBV3-1/TRBV3-2
CASSQGEGTYGYTF
>TRBV10-1
CASSEGDREAFF
>TRBV30
CAWSHAVGTGGNSPLHF
>TRBV15
CATSPGQGANTEAFF
>TRBV7-9
CASSFGVTNSPLHF
>TRBV30
CAWRGQGNSPLHF
>TRBV9
CASSVAAGSDTQYF
>TRBV5-4
CASRLQGPEAFF
>TRBV12-3/TRBV12-4
CASRSLINYGYTF
>TRBV28
CASISGGPLNTGELFF
>TRBV10-2
CASSDVARAGNTIYF
>TRBV25-1
CASSDRGNTEAFF
>TRBV5-1
CASTYGGTWTGELFF
>TRBV11-2
CASSPSSGPPYNEQFF
>TRBV7-9
CASSPRTGGTEAFF
>TRBV3-1/TRBV3-2
CASSQGDRGQYF
>TRBV2
CASSERGLSTDTQYF
>TRBV19
CASSMMRNQPQHF
>TRBV6-2/TRBV6-3
CASSPSGGVQFF
>TRBV5-4
CASSYIQETQYF
>TRBV9
CASSSQGAGSPLHF
>TRBV6-4
CASRAGQERNTEAFF
>TRBV5-1
CASSFDSLYEQYF
>TRBV2
CASIGRGNQPQHF
>TRBV3-1/TRBV3-2
CASSVRAGDTYQETQYF
>TRBV14
CASSQDTGVNYTF
>TRBV30
CAWSILRGRDGAFF
>TRBV10-3
CAISDVGQGDEKLFF
>TRBV15
CATSRSGGIREKLFF
>TRBV21-1
CASSKDRHDSTSGARAYEQYF
>TRBV5-6
CASSRRTASNQPQHF
>TRBV5-6
CASSSRTMGGETQYF
>TRBV19
CASNAGQGEQFF
>TRBV10-3
CALGGNSNSGNTIYF
>TRBV2
CASSPGQYQETQYF
>TRBV2
CASDDRGPLHF